These 12 T cell receptor beta chains were sequenced from one sample in a study of blood T cell repertoires in COVID-19 (dated by TCRdb to 2018 to 2020). The method was the immunoSEQ multiplex PCR assay. TCRdb obtained this table from immuneACCESS and retained in-frame rearrangements with V and J assigned. These tables miss some clones; where compared with another copy, unresolved V genes account for less than half of the shortfall, and the remainder is unexplained. This sample is represented by under 350,000 clones; 80% to 90% of them were singletons. The ten largest account for approximately 4.2% of the sample. Sample: peripheral blood. Receptors were obtained from a middle-aged man with acute or convalescent COVID-19.

V gene TRBV18 combines with J gene TRBJ2-2, with D maybe TRBD2 (5 bases). The ends were cut back, 4 bases at V and 0 bases at J, with 12 bases in the middle. Per germline, CDR1 KGHSH and CDR2 LQKENI. The CDR3 has 16 residues. CDR3 bases: TGTGCCAGCTCACAATTTACGGGGTCGAACACCGGGGAGCTGTTTTTT. It yields the protein CASSQFTGSNTGELFF. Based on the CDR3 plus reference TRBV18 and TRBJ2-2, the full variable domain is NAGVMQNPRHLVRRRGQEARLRCSPMKGHSHVYWYRQLPEEGLKFMVYLQKENIIDESGMPKERFSAEFPKEGPSILRIQQVVRGDSAAYFCASSQFTGSNTGELFFGEGSRLTVL.

This clone was counted only a few times. Other DNA sequences in the sample encode the same CDR3. V usage is TRBV7-9 and J usage is TRBJ1-1, with unresolved D. There are 13 residues in the CDR3. In germline, CDR1 is SEHNR, CDR2 FQNEAQ (reference sequence). V lost 1 base and J 1 base, leaving 4 bases between the germline ends. The chain's CDR3 is CASSLGQNTEAFF. CDR3 nucleotides: TGTGCCAGCAGCTTAGGACAGAACACTGAAGCTTTCTTT.

This clone was seen only once. The chain uses TRBV3-1 (or the pseudogene TRBV3-2) and TRBJ2-1, with TRBD2 matching over 9 bases. V shed 1 base and J 0 bases; nucleotides not matched to a gene: 4. The germline V gene encodes CDR1 LGHDT and CDR2 YNNKEL (reference sequence). The CDR3 is made up of 17 amino acids. The DNA for the CDR3 is TGTGCCAGCAGCCAAGTGCGGGGGGGGCTCTCCTACAATGAGCAGTTCTTC. Amino acid sequence: CASSQVRGGLSYNEQFF.

The V gene is TRBV5-1, the J gene TRBJ1-1; D might be TRBD1 (5 bases). The CDR3 spans 17 residues. Germline CDR1 SGHRS, CDR2 YFSETQ. Trimming removed 7 bases at V and 1 base at J, with 23 bases between. CDR3 in DNA: TGCGCCAGCTTCCCTGGGGGGATTCGGGCGGGGAACACTGAAGCTTTCTTT. This sequence encodes CASFPGGIRAGNTEAFF.

This clone was counted once. The chain carries TRBV4-1 and TRBJ2-6; TRBD1 agrees at 10 bases. V shed 4 bases, J shed 9 bases, and the junction held 9 bases outside the gene matches. CDR3 length: 16 residues. Germline CDR1 is MGHRA and CDR2 is YSYEKL. The CDR3 sequence: CASSLPGQGKGNVLTF. CDR3 bases: TGCGCCAGCAGCCTACCGGGACAGGGGAAGGGCAACGTCCTGACTTTC.

The rearrangement uses TRBV2 and TRBJ1-2; D is possibly TRBD1 (6 bases). The germline V gene has CDR1 SNHLY and CDR2 FYNNEI. The CDR3 sequence is 14 residues long. The germline V and J ends were trimmed by 3 bases and 8 bases, with 16 bases remaining between them. This chain's CDR3 is CASSERTVPGGYTF. CDR3 in DNA: TGTGCCAGCAGTGAGAGGACAGTCCCGGGGGGCTACACCTTC.

The rearrangement joins TRBV6-4 to TRBJ1-2; 7 bases map to TRBD1. CDR1 is MRHNA, CDR2 SNTAGT, per germline. The CDR3 has 13 amino acids. The junction had 2 bases not matched to a gene; V was cut back by 3 bases and J by 4 bases. CDR3 sequence (DNA): TGTGCCAGCAGTGAAGCAGGGGGCTATGGCTACACCTTC. This codes for CASSEAGGYGYTF.

V and J are TRBV2 and TRBJ1-1; a possible D gene is TRBD1 (5 bases). Germline loops: CDR1 SNHLY, CDR2 FYNNEI. CDR3 length equals 13 residues. Trimming pared 10 bases from V and 3 bases from J, leaving 15 bases between. CDR3 DNA: TGTGCCACGGCAGGGTTCCCGGACACTGAAGCTTTCTTT. Translation: CATAGFPDTEAFF.

J is TRBJ2-2 and V is TRBV4-2; 7 bases agree with TRBD2. CDR3 length equals 19 residues. Germline CDR1 LGHNA, CDR2 YNFKEQ. J gave up 4 bases and V 0 bases, and 14 bases lay outside the gene matches. CDR3 sequence reads: CASSQESGGGDVVTGELFF. DNA for the CDR3: TGTGCCAGCAGCCAAGAAAGTGGTGGGGGGGACGTCGTCACCGGGGAGCTGTTTTTT.

CDR3 amino acids: CSVETGRDTQYF. CDR3 DNA: TGCAGCGTTGAAACAGGGAGAGATACGCAGTATTTT. V gene TRBV29-1 combines with J gene TRBJ2-3, with a possible D match to TRBD1 (6 bases). CDR1 is SQVTM, CDR2 ANQGSEA, per germline. V was cut by 2 bases and J by 5 bases, with 8 bases left in between. The length of the CDR3 is 12 residues.

The chain is built from TRBV19 and TRBJ2-4; D remains unclear. CDR1 is LNHDA and CDR2 is SQIVND in the germline V gene (reference sequence). V was trimmed by 8 bases and J by 16 bases, leaving 12 bases between them. The CDR3 totals 9 residues. The CDR3, as DNA: TGTGCCAGTGCCTTCTGCGATTACTTC. Amino acids: CASAFCDYF.

The gene calls are TRBV9 and TRBJ1-2, with D possibly being TRBD1 (6 bases). V was pared by 3 bases and J by 4 bases, with 22 bases between. The CDR3 is made up of 17 amino acids. CDR1 is SGDLS and CDR2 is YYNGEE in the germline V gene. The CDR3 spells CASSAEGQWGRSYGYTF. As DNA, the CDR3 is TGTGCCAGCAGCGCCGAAGGCCAGTGGGGGCGCAGCTATGGCTACACCTTC.